This TCR beta chain was sequenced during a study of regulatory T cells in long-lasting Graves disease. Trimming shortened V by 3 bases and J by 3 bases, and 19 bases separated the two germline ends. Germline lookup yields CDR1 SGHRS and CDR2 YFSETQ. This CDR3 has 17 amino acids. The time point was: newly diagnosed GD, antithyroid drugs for less than 3 months. After RNA was extracted from PBMCs, the TCR library was made from it. This clonotype was seen a handful of times. Arm-PCR of CDR3 regions with iRepertoire HTBI primers generated TCR beta libraries. One entry per CDR3 protein results from TCRdb running MiXCR on the multiplex PCR reads. The sample yields roughly 520,000 distinct CDR3 sequences, around 12% seen once. A further study also used this sample, focusing on T cells in Graves' hyperthyroidism and ophthalmopathy.

The chain carries TRBV5-1 and TRBJ2-1; no definite D call. The TCR sequence derives from a woman under 40 with Graves disease. Here the sequenced sample was peripheral blood mononuclear cells (PBMCs), taken at new diagnosis, from a patient treated with antithyroid drugs. DNA of the CDR3: TGCGCCAGCAGCTCCGGTTTATCAGGTGGGATCTACAATGAGCAGTTCTTC. This translates into CASSSGLSGGIYNEQFF.